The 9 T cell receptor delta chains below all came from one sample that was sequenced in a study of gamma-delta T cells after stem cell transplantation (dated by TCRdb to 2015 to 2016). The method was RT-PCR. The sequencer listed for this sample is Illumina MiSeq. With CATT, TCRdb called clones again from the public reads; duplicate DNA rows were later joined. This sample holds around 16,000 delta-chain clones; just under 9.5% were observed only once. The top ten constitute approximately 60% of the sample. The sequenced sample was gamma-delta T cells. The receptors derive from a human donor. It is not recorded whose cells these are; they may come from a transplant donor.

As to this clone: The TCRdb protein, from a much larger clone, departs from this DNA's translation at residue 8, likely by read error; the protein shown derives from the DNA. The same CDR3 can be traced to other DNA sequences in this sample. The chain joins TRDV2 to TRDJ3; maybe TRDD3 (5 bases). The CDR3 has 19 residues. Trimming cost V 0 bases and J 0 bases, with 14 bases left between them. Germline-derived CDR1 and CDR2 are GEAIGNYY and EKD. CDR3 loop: CACDTVEGSSSWDTRQMFF. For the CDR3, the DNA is TGTGCCTGTGACACCGTCGAGGGATCCAGCTCCTGGGACACCCGACAGATGTTTTTC.

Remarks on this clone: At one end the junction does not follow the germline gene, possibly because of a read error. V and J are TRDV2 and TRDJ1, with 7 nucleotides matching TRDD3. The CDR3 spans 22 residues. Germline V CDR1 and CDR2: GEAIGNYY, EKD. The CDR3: CACDTGSLLVDTGSKYTDTLIF. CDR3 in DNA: TGTGCCTGTGACACCGGAAGCTTGCTGGTGGATACGGGTTCTAAGTACACCGATACACTCATCTTT.

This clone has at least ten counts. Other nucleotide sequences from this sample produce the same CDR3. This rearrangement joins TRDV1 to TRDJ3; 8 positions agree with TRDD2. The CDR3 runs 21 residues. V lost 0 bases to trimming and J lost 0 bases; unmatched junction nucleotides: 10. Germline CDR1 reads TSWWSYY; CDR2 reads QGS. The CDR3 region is CALGELTNFLPSSWDTRQMFF. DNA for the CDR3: TGTGCTCTTGGGGAACTCACCAACTTCCTACCCAGCTCCTGGGACACCCGACAGATGTTTTTC.

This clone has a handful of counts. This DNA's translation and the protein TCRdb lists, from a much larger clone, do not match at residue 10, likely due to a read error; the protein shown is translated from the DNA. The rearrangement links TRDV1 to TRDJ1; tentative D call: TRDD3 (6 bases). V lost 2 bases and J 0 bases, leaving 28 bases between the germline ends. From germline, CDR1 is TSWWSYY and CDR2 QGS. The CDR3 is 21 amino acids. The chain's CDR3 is CALGEEVALHLGARYTDKLIF. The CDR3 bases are TGTGCTCTTGGGGAAGAGGTAGCCCTACATTTGGGGGCCAGGTACACCGATAAACTCATCTTT.

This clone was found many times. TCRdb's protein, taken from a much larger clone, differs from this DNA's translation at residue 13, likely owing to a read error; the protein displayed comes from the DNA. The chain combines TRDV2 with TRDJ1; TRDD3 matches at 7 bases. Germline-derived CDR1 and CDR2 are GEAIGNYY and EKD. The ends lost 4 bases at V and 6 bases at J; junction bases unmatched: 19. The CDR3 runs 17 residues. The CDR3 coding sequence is TGTGCCTGTGAGAGGCTGGGGGCGAACCGGGGTACCAATAAACTCATCTTT. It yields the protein CACERLGANRGTNKLIF.

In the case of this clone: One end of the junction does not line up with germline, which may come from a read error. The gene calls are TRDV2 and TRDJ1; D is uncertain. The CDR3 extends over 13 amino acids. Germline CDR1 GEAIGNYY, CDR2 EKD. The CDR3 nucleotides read TGTGCCTGTGACTCTCTCGGGTTCGATAACCTCATCTTT. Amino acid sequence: CACDSLGFDNLIF.

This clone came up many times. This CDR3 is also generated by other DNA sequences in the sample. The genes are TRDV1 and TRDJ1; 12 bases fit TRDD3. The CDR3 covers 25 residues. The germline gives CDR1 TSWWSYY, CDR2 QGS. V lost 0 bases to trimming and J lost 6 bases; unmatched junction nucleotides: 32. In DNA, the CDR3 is TGTGCTCTTGGGGAACTGCACAGGCCCCAGGTCTTTCCTTCTAACTGGGGGATACTAAGCCATAAACTCATCTTT. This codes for CALGELHRPQVFPSNWGILSHKLIF.

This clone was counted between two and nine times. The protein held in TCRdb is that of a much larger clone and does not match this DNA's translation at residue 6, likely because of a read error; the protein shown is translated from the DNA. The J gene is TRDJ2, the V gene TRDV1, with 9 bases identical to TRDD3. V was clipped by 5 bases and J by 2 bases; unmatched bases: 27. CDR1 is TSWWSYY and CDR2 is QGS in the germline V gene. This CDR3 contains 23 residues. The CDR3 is CALGKEILLKYGGILDLTAQLFF. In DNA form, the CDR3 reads TGTGCTCTTGGGAAGGAGATCCTACTGAAATACGGGGGGATACTGGACTTGACAGCACAACTCTTCTTT.

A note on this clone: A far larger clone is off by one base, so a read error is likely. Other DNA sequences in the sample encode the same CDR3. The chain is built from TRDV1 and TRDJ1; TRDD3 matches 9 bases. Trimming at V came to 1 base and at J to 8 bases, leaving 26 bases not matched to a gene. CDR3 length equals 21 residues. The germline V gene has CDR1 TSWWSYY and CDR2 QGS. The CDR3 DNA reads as TGTGCTCTTGGGGAACGGTACTTACGAGGGGATACGTCGCTTTACAGGTGGAAACTCATCTTT. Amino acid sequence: CALGERYLRGDTSLYRWKLIF.